The 32 T cell receptor beta chains below were found in one sample sequenced in a study of cytomegalovirus exposure and HLA in healthy donors. The PCR contained 60 Vbeta and 13 Jbeta primers. Data came from immunoSEQ multiplex PCR; TCRdb stores just in-frame clones and leaves some out. The profile covers about 160,000 clones, with approximately 82% appearing a single time and roughly 1.5% taken by the ten largest. Input material: PBMCs. The receptor set was obtained from a male donor in good health and CMV-seronegative.

The V call is TRBV2, the J call TRBJ1-1; 7 positions agree with TRBD1. The CDR3 has 15 amino acids. With 6 bases clipped from V and 4 bases from J, the junction kept 11 bases outside the gene matches. Germline V gene data show CDR1 as SNHLY and CDR2 as FYNNEI. The CDR3 DNA reads as TGTGCCAGCAGGAGACCGGGACAGAACACCACTGAAGCTTTCTTT. This codes for CASRRPGQNTTEAFF.

The V call is TRBV28, the J call TRBJ2-7; D remains ambiguous. The germline V gene has CDR1 MDHEN and CDR2 SYDVKM. V was pared by 3 bases and J by 1 base, with 7 bases between. This CDR3 comprises 13 residues. The CDR3: CASSFRRSYEQYF. In nucleotides, the CDR3 is TGTGCCAGCAGTTTCCGCAGATCCTACGAGCAGTACTTC.

This chain connects TRBV6-1 to TRBJ2-5; D perhaps matches TRBD1 (5 bases). The CDR3 totals 15 residues. The V and J ends lost 4 bases and 7 bases respectively, with 19 bases between them. Germline V gives CDR1 MNHNS, CDR2 SASEGT. The CDR3 protein is CASSASAQAIRTQYF. CDR3 in DNA: TGTGCCAGCAGTGCTTCGGCACAGGCCATTAGGACCCAGTACTTC.

Notes on this clone: Other nucleotide sequences from this sample produce the same CDR3. The genes are TRBV19 and TRBJ1-5, with TRBD1 as a possible D gene (5 bases). The V and J ends lost 4 bases and 4 bases respectively, with 17 bases between them. Germline V gene data show CDR1 as LNHDA and CDR2 as SQIVND (reference sequence). This CDR3 spans 16 amino acids. DNA for the CDR3: TGTGCCAGTAGTACCCCCTCGGGGGTAAGGAATCAGCCCCAGCATTTT. This translates into CASSTPSGVRNQPQHF.

The chain's CDR3 is CASTLGSGTSAYEQYF. Written as DNA, the CDR3 is TGTGCCAGCACCCTCGGGTCCGGGACTAGCGCCTACGAGCAGTACTTC. The chain combines TRBV5-4 with TRBJ2-5; 10 nucleotides line up with TRBD2. The DNA matches TRBJ2-7 better at its end, which makes the J call doubtful. The germline V gene has CDR1 SGHNT and CDR2 YYREEE (reference sequence). The CDR3 consists of 16 residues.

V gene TRBV29-1 combines with J gene TRBJ2-7, with no clear D. Trimming took off 4 bases at V and 7 bases at J, with 17 bases between the two ends. Per germline, CDR1 SQVTM and CDR2 ANQGSEA. There are 13 residues in the CDR3. CDR3 in DNA: TGCAGCGTTGGGCTCACGGCCCCAGGAGAGCAGTACTTC. It specifies CSVGLTAPGEQYF.

The rearrangement links TRBV7-3 to TRBJ2-7; no clear D gene. V was pared by 5 bases and J by 3 bases, with 14 bases between. The CDR3 sequence is 14 residues long. CDR1 is SGHTA, CDR2 FQGTGA, per germline. CDR3 region: CASSPGSSVYEQYF. The CDR3, as DNA: TGTGCCAGCAGCCCCGGATCGAGCGTCTACGAGCAGTACTTC.

The chain couples TRBV19 to TRBJ1-1; D is ambiguous. The CDR3 length is 14 residues. Germline CDR1 LNHDA, CDR2 SQIVND (reference sequence). V lost 3 bases, J lost 1 base, and 9 bases lay in between. CDR3 coding DNA: TGTGCCAGTAGTATGAGGTCGCAGAACACTGAAGCTTTCTTT. This codes for CASSMRSQNTEAFF.

In its sample, this clone was seen a few times. The chain carries TRBV19 and TRBJ2-7; 13 bases match TRBD2. Unmatched junction bases numbered 9, after V lost 3 bases and J lost 4 bases. The germline V gene encodes CDR1 LNHDA and CDR2 SQIVND (reference sequence). The CDR3 totals 17 residues. In nucleotides, the CDR3 is TGTGCCAGTAGTATGACTAGCGGGGGGCCGTTCTCATACGAGCAGTACTTC. This translates into CASSMTSGGPFSYEQYF.

This sequence joins TRBV28 and TRBJ2-1, with TRBD2 identical over 12 bases. The CDR3 contains 21 residues. The J segment lost 9 bases and the V segment lost 1 base, leaving 22 bases of the junction unmatched. Germline V gives CDR1 MDHEN, CDR2 SYDVKM. The CDR3 nucleotides are TGTGCCAGCAGTTTATTCCGACGGACTAGCGGGAATAAGAGATTGTATGGTGAGCAGTTCTTC. Its translation is CASSLFRRTSGNKRLYGEQFF.

This clone occurred once. The DNA of the CDR3 is TGCGCCAGCAGTGAGCCAGGGGCTGGAAACACCATATATTTT. Translation: CASSEPGAGNTIYF. The chain has TRBV10-1 and TRBJ1-3; TRBD1 is a possible D gene (6 bases). The V gene's germline CDR1 is WNHNN and CDR2 SYGVQD (reference sequence). V was clipped by 2 bases and J by 2 bases, with 7 bases between them. This CDR3 spans 14 amino acids.

The rearrangement links TRBV5-1 to TRBJ1-2; TRBD1 might be the D (6 bases). The CDR3 consists of 14 residues. The germline V gene encodes CDR1 SGHRS and CDR2 YFSETQ. V was pared by 0 bases and J by 4 bases, with 10 bases between. In nucleotides, the CDR3 is TGCGCCAGCAGCTTGGGGGGGCCCGGCTATGGCTACACCTTC. Amino acids: CASSLGGPGYGYTF.

The J gene is TRBJ2-1, the V gene TRBV7-9, with a tentative D call TRBD1 (5 bases). In germline, CDR1 is SEHNR, CDR2 FQNEAQ (reference sequence). CDR3 size: 11 residues. Between the trimmed V and J ends, which lost 1 base and 10 bases, there was a span of 5 bases. CDR3 DNA: TGTGCCAGCAGCTTAGAGGGGGAGCAGTTCTTC. Encoded protein: CASSLEGEQFF.

The V call is TRBV7-9, the J call TRBJ2-4; D perhaps matches TRBD2 (7 bases). V lost 4 bases to trimming and J lost 5 bases, with 15 bases between them. Germline V lookup: CDR1 SEHNR, CDR2 FQNEAQ (reference sequence). This CDR3 comprises 15 residues. CDR3: CASSYRGAGQNIQYF. DNA for the CDR3: TGTGCCAGCAGCTATCGGGGGGCAGGGCAAAACATTCAGTACTTC.

The chain couples TRBV5-1 to TRBJ1-2; TRBD1 aligns across 8 bases. Unmatched junction bases numbered 9, after V lost 0 bases and J lost 8 bases. Looked up from germline, CDR1 is SGHRS and CDR2 is YFSETQ. The CDR3 spans 15 residues. CDR3 nucleotide sequence: TGCGCCAGCAGCTTGGCCGCCGGTACAGGGGGAGGCTACACCTTC. This sequence encodes CASSLAAGTGGGYTF.

V usage is TRBV2 and J usage is TRBJ2-2, with TRBD1 matching 7 bases. The CDR3 is made up of 16 amino acids. Germline V gene data show CDR1 as SNHLY and CDR2 as FYNNEI. Trimming cost V 1 base and J 5 bases; bases outside gene matches: 7. The CDR3 DNA reads as TGTGCCAGCAGTGAAGAGGGGGCGCGTCTTACCGGGGAGCTGTTTTTT. It yields the protein CASSEEGARLTGELFF.

The chain joins TRBV4-2 to TRBJ2-3; a possible D gene is TRBD1 (5 bases). V dropped 5 bases and J dropped 1 base, with 16 bases sitting between them. This CDR3 is built from 16 residues. In germline, CDR1 is LGHNA, CDR2 YNFKEQ. The CDR3: CASSENQGGGTDTQYF. CDR3 nucleotides: TGTGCCAGCAGCGAAAACCAGGGTGGCGGCACAGATACGCAGTATTTT.

V and J are TRBV27 and TRBJ2-1, with D unresolved. The CDR3 consists of 15 residues. V was shortened by 5 bases and J by 0 bases, with 11 bases between the two germline ends. Germline values: CDR1 MNHEY, CDR2 SMNVEV (reference sequence). This chain's CDR3 is CASSRKFSSYNEQFF. Here the CDR3 DNA reads TGTGCCAGCAGTCGAAAATTCAGCTCCTACAATGAGCAGTTCTTC.

V gene TRBV7-2 combines with J gene TRBJ1-1; 10 nucleotides line up with TRBD1. Germline-derived CDR1 and CDR2 are SGHTA and FQGNSA. CDR3 size: 15 residues. V shed 5 bases, J shed 1 base, and the junction held 4 bases outside the gene matches. The CDR3 DNA follows: TGTGCCAGCAGCCGACGGGACAGGGGGAACACTGAAGCTTTCTTT. Its translation: CASSRRDRGNTEAFF.

The chain carries TRBV27 and TRBJ2-1; D is unresolved. The V end lost 6 bases, the J end lost 6 bases, and 6 bases lay between the germline ends. CDR1 is MNHEY and CDR2 is SMNVEV in the germline V gene (reference sequence). The CDR3 totals 11 residues. DNA for the CDR3: TGTGCCAGCAGCCCCGGCAATGAGCAGTTCTTC. Protein sequence: CASSPGNEQFF.

The chain employs TRBV6-6 and TRBJ1-5, with TRBD1 matching over 7 bases. Unmatched junction bases numbered 11, after V lost 6 bases and J lost 3 bases. This CDR3 is 16 amino acids long. Germline V lookup: CDR1 MNHNY, CDR2 SVGAGI (reference sequence). The CDR3 bases are TGTGCCAGCAGGGCCGGATGGGGACAGACCAATCAGCCCCAGCATTTT. Its protein is CASRAGWGQTNQPQHF.

V and J are TRBV5-4 and TRBJ1-2; D gene unclear. This CDR3 region has 16 residues. Per the germline V gene, CDR1 is SGHNT and CDR2 is YYREEE (reference sequence). Trimming cost V 7 bases and J 2 bases, with 21 bases left between them. The CDR3 sequence is CASGSRTIAINYGYTF. DNA for the CDR3: TGTGCCAGCGGATCCCGGACTATCGCTATAAACTATGGCTACACCTTC.

V is TRBV5-1 and J is TRBJ1-2; D call uncertain. The germline CDR1 and CDR2 sequences are SGHRS and YFSETQ. With 0 bases removed from V and 6 bases from J, the gap between germline ends came to 9 bases. The CDR3 consists of 13 residues. The CDR3 DNA is TGCGCCAGCAGCTTGGTGCCAGAAAATGGCTACACCTTC. Translating it yields CASSLVPENGYTF.

This chain's CDR3 is CASKRTGSAEAFF. CDR3 coding DNA: TGTGCCAGCAAGAGGACAGGGAGCGCTGAAGCTTTCTTT. This chain joins TRBV2 and TRBJ1-1; 8 bases line up with TRBD1. Germline V lookup: CDR1 SNHLY, CDR2 FYNNEI. The CDR3 is 13 amino acids. V trimming: 7 bases; J trimming: 6 bases; junction bases outside the gene matches: 7.

This clone came up once. The chain employs TRBV6-5 and TRBJ2-7; D may be TRBD2 (5 bases). The V end was cut by 2 bases, the J end by 2 bases, with 10 bases between. Germline V CDR1 and CDR2: MNHEY, SVGAGI. The CDR3 has 14 residues. The CDR3 here is CASSYRSRAYEQYF. The CDR3, as DNA: TGTGCCAGCAGTTACAGATCGCGGGCCTACGAGCAGTACTTC.

This clone was counted only a few times. The chain carries TRBV7-9 and TRBJ2-1, with 13 bases aligning to TRBD2. CDR1 and CDR2 (germline): SEHNR, FQNEAQ (reference sequence). The CDR3 is 19 amino acids. The V segment lost 5 bases and the J segment 3 bases; nucleotides outside the gene matches: 13. The DNA for the CDR3 is TGTGCCAGCAGCCCACAGACTAGCGGGAGGAACAACATCTACAATGAGCAGTTCTTC. This encodes CASSPQTSGRNNIYNEQFF. The full variable domain, with the rest looked up from reference TRBV7-9 and TRBJ2-1, is DTGVSQNPRHKITKRGQNVTFRCDPISEHNRLYWYRQTLGQGPEFLTYFQNEAQLEKSRLLSDRFSAERPKGSFSTLEIQRTEQGDSAMYLCASSPQTSGRNNIYNEQFFGPGTRLTVL.

V is TRBV5-4 and J is TRBJ2-3, with D tentatively TRBD2 (5 bases). The CDR3 length is 16 residues. Trimming removed 6 bases at V and 6 bases at J, with 23 bases between. CDR1 and CDR2 from the germline V gene are SGHNT and YYREEE (reference sequence). This CDR3 reads CASTPGYSSGSDTQYF. The CDR3 bases are TGTGCCAGCACCCCGGGGTACTCCTCGGGGTCCGATACGCAGTATTTT.

The chain joins TRBV21-1 to TRBJ2-5; no DNA check was done on the table's D call, TRBD2. TRBV21-1 corresponds to a pseudogene. This CDR3 is built from 14 residues. CDR3 protein: CASSNPSGRETQYF. The CDR3 nucleotides are TGTGCCAGCAGCAACCCTAGCGGGAGGGAGACCCAGTACTTC.

Comments on this clone: One end of the junction does not line up with germline, which may come from a read error. The V and J genes are TRBV4-1 and TRBJ2-2; D is perhaps TRBD2 (5 bases). Per the germline V gene, CDR1 is MGHRA and CDR2 is YSYEKL. The CDR3 extends over 15 amino acids. The chain's CDR3 is CASSQVAGNPGELFF. The CDR3 nucleotides are TGTGCCAGCAGCCAAGTCGCGGGTAATCCCGGGGAGCTGTTTTTT.

The J gene is TRBJ2-1, the V gene TRBV5-1, with a weak D call TRBD2 (6 bases). CDR3 length: 13 residues. V was pared by 4 bases and J by 5 bases, with 10 bases between. Germline CDR1 is SGHRS and CDR2 is YFSETQ. CDR3 protein: CASSPDYNNEQFF. The CDR3 DNA sequence: TGCGCCAGCAGCCCGGACTACAACAATGAGCAGTTCTTC.

The chain uses TRBV14 and TRBJ2-7; 8 positions match TRBD1. CDR3 length: 14 amino acids. Germline lookup yields CDR1 SGHDN and CDR2 FVKESK. V lost 4 bases, J lost 3 bases, and 5 bases stayed unmatched. CDR3 sequence (DNA): TGTGCCAGCAGCCGCCGGGGACAGGTCTACGAGCAGTACTTC. Amino acids: CASSRRGQVYEQYF.

The genes are TRBV2 and TRBJ1-5, with D possibly TRBD1 on 6 matching bases. CDR3 length: 12 amino acids. The V end lost 10 bases, the J end lost 7 bases, and 14 bases lay between the germline ends. Germline V gene data show CDR1 as SNHLY and CDR2 as FYNNEI. The DNA for the CDR3 is TGTGCCACAAAGGGGGAAGGGCAGCCCCAGCATTTT. It yields the protein CATKGEGQPQHF.